This T cell receptor beta chain was captured by sequencing in a study of vaccination and CD4 T cells after COVID-19. The Oncomine TCR Beta short-read assay sequenced DNA from cultured CD4+ T cells. Using its own MiXCR run on the PCR reads, TCRdb lists one record per CDR3 protein. The profile shows 20,000 to 25,000 distinct CDR3 sequences, roughly two fifths of them singletons. The treatment: roughly ten-day PBMC culture with coronavirus spike peptide pools or control peptides (ViraFEST assay). Details on this clonotype: Its specificity is not known.

Trimming stripped 0 bases from V and 5 bases from J, with 7 bases between. CDR1 and CDR2 (germline): MNHEY, SVGAGI. The CDR3 has 13 residues. The sequencing here drew on CD4+ T cells from blood, cultured in vitro, taken before SARS-CoV-2 vaccination. The chain recombines TRBV6-5 with TRBJ1-1, with D unresolved. The sequence was collected from a human donor who had recovered from COVID-19. The CDR3 loop reads CASSYSEWTEAFF. CDR3 in DNA: TGTGCCAGCAGTTACTCGGAATGGACTGAAGCTTTCTTT.